One sample yielded the 31 T cell receptor beta chains listed below, sequenced in a study of cytomegalovirus exposure and HLA in healthy donors. PCR primers comprised 60 Vbeta and 13 Jbeta primers. Profiled with immunoSEQ multiplex PCR; TCRdb holds only in-frame clones, not every one. The sample has approximately 140,000 clones; about 85% are singletons. The sequenced sample consisted of PBMCs. The receptors stem from a boy aged 10-17 years in good health and CMV-seronegative.

V is TRBV7-2 and J is TRBJ2-5, with TRBD1 matching 7 bases. The CDR3 sequence is 15 residues long. Losses at the gene ends were 5 bases for V and 2 bases for J; bases not matched to a gene: 8. Germline CDR1 reads SGHTA; CDR2 reads FQGNSA. CDR3 residues: CASSNTGTEQETQYF. The CDR3 bases are TGTGCCAGCAGCAACACCGGGACAGAACAAGAGACCCAGTACTTC.

This clone was detected only a few times. The chain has TRBV5-4 and TRBJ2-1; D remains ambiguous. Deletions cut 1 base from V and 5 bases from J, with 10 bases between. The CDR3 sequence is 14 residues long. Germline CDR1 SGHNT, CDR2 YYREEE (reference sequence). CDR3 residues: CASSLLDNNNEQFF. The CDR3 DNA sequence: TGTGCCAGCAGCTTGCTCGACAACAACAATGAGCAGTTCTTC.

The chain links TRBV12-2 to TRBJ1-4. TRBV12-2 is given as a pseudogene. This CDR3 comprises 15 residues. CDR3 protein: CASRLNSPANEKLFF. As DNA, the CDR3 is TGTGCAAGTCGCTTAAACTCCCCGGCTAATGAAAAACTGTTTTTT.

The chain joins TRBV29-1 to TRBJ2-1; the match to TRBD1 covers 8 bases. Losses at the gene ends were 2 bases for V and 4 bases for J; bases not matched to a gene: 7. The CDR3 contains 15 residues. Germline V CDR1 and CDR2: SQVTM, ANQGSEA. The CDR3 reads CSVERQDRVYNEQFF. CDR3 nucleotides: TGCAGCGTTGAAAGACAGGACAGGGTGTACAATGAGCAGTTCTTC.

This chain connects TRBV4-3 to TRBJ2-6; TRBD1 matches 12 bases. CDR3 length equals 22 residues. With 0 bases clipped from V and 2 bases from J, the junction kept 14 bases outside the gene matches. The germline CDR1 and CDR2 sequences are LGHNA and YSLEER. CDR3 nucleotides: TGCGCCAGCAGCCAAGATGGAATAATGTGGGGACAGGGGGCTGCTGGGGCCAACGTCCTGACTTTC. It specifies CASSQDGIMWGQGAAGANVLTF.

This clone was detected only a few times. The chain couples TRBV6-1 to TRBJ1-2; D may be TRBD1 (5 bases). Germline-derived CDR1 and CDR2 are MNHNS and SASEGT. V was pared by 3 bases and J by 2 bases, with 7 bases between. The CDR3 runs to 13 residues. In DNA, the CDR3 is TGTGCCAGCAGTGAGACAGACAACTATGGCTACACCTTC. Translating it yields CASSETDNYGYTF.

This chain links TRBV6-5 with TRBJ2-7; tentatively, D is TRBD1 (6 bases). Germline-derived CDR1 and CDR2 are MNHEY and SVGAGI. CDR3 size: 15 residues. Trimming removed 8 bases at V and 2 bases at J, with 19 bases between. DNA of the CDR3: TGTGCCAGCGGGGGACACAACACCCCTACCTACGAGCAGTACTTC. Translating it yields CASGGHNTPTYEQYF.

The chain employs TRBV28 and TRBJ2-3; 10 bases line up with TRBD2. The CDR3 totals 16 residues. Germline CDR1 MDHEN, CDR2 SYDVKM. The V and J ends lost 5 bases and 2 bases, in that order; junction bases with no gene match: 7. The CDR3 here is CASSPLTSGYTDTQYF. The CDR3 bases are TGTGCCAGCAGTCCCCTGACTAGCGGGTACACAGATACGCAGTATTTT.

This chain uses TRBV4-1 with TRBJ2-5; 7 bases map to TRBD2. The J call is uncertain, as TRBJ2-7 better fits the DNA end. This CDR3 has 19 amino acids. Germline V CDR1 and CDR2: MGHRA, YSYEKL. The CDR3 spells CASSQDPLFSGNLFYEQYF. DNA of the CDR3: TGCGCCAGCAGCCAAGATCCCCTCTTCAGCGGGAATCTCTTCTACGAGCAGTACTTC.

V is TRBV7-9 and J is TRBJ1-2, with TRBD1 identical over 9 bases. The germline gives CDR1 SEHNR, CDR2 FQNEAQ (reference sequence). Trimming took 5 bases from V and 6 from J; bases not matched to a gene: 7. The CDR3 covers 14 residues. CDR3 loop: CASSTIQGAHGYTF. The CDR3 coding sequence is TGTGCCAGCAGCACAATACAGGGGGCACATGGCTACACCTTC. The full variable domain, in which reference TRBV7-9 and TRBJ1-2 provide the parts outside the CDR3, is DTGVSQNPRHKITKRGQNVTFRCDPISEHNRLYWYRQTLGQGPEFLTYFQNEAQLEKSRLLSDRFSAERPKGSFSTLEIQRTEQGDSAMYLCASSTIQGAHGYTFGSGTRLTVV.

This chain links TRBV2 with TRBJ2-3; 12 bases fit TRBD2. Trimming took 7 bases from V and 3 from J; bases not matched to a gene: 2. From germline, CDR1 is SNHLY and CDR2 FYNNEI. The CDR3 consists of 14 residues. CDR3 sequence reads: CASITSGGTDTQYF. In DNA, the CDR3 is TGTGCCAGCATAACTAGCGGGGGGACAGATACGCAGTATTTT.

The V gene is TRBV5-1, the J gene TRBJ2-7; maybe TRBD1 (5 bases). V was pared by 4 bases and J by 0 bases, with 11 bases between. Germline assignment: CDR1 SGHRS and CDR2 YFSETQ. This CDR3 is built from 14 residues. CDR3 amino acids: CASSGQGLSYEQYF. The CDR3 coding sequence is TGCGCCAGCAGCGGGCAGGGTCTCTCCTACGAGCAGTACTTC. The complete variable domain, with remaining parts taken from reference TRBV5-1 and TRBJ2-7, reads KAGVTQTPRYLIKTRGQQVTLSCSPISGHRSVSWYQQTPGQGLQFLFEYFSETQRNKGNFPGRFSGRQFSNSRSEMNVSTLELGDSALYLCASSGQGLSYEQYFGPGTRLTVT.

The chain recombines TRBV13 with TRBJ1-1; 8 bases match TRBD1. Germline CDR1 and CDR2: PRHDT and FYEKMQ (reference sequence). This CDR3 has 15 residues. V lost 1 base and J lost 5; bases outside the gene matches: 6. The CDR3: CASSLVGRGQTEAFF. CDR3 bases: TGTGCCAGCAGCTTAGTGGGCAGGGGGCAGACTGAAGCTTTCTTT.

This clone has a handful of counts. This sequence joins TRBV19 and TRBJ1-1; TRBD1 matches 8 bases. This CDR3 spans 15 amino acids. The J segment lost 1 base and the V segment lost 10 bases, leaving 11 bases of the junction unmatched. CDR1 and CDR2 (germline): LNHDA, SQIVND (reference sequence). CDR3 amino acids: CATSQGGSPNTEAFF. The CDR3 DNA reads as TGTGCCACGTCACAGGGGGGGTCTCCGAACACTGAAGCTTTCTTT.

This chain connects TRBV13 to TRBJ2-7; 7 nucleotides line up with TRBD1. This CDR3 is built from 14 residues. Germline CDR1 is PRHDT and CDR2 is FYEKMQ (reference sequence). J lost 3 bases, V lost 5 bases, and 7 bases had no gene match. CDR3 bases: TGTGCCAGCAGCCCACTAGGGGGCTTCTACGAGCAGTACTTC. Protein sequence: CASSPLGGFYEQYF.

The chain uses TRBV6-5 and TRBJ1-1; the D is unclear. This CDR3 comprises 14 residues. Trimming pared 0 bases from V and 2 bases from J, leaving 7 bases between. Per germline, CDR1 MNHEY and CDR2 SVGAGI. Here the CDR3 reads CASSYSFVNTEAFF. The CDR3 DNA follows: TGTGCCAGCAGTTACTCATTCGTAAACACTGAAGCTTTCTTT.

The chain has TRBV4-3 and TRBJ2-1; a possible D gene is TRBD2 (6 bases). The CDR3 runs to 17 residues. V lost 4 bases, J lost 2 bases, and 18 bases lay in between. Per the germline V gene, CDR1 is LGHNA and CDR2 is YSLEER. CDR3 coding DNA: TGCGCCAGCAGCCTTTATTTGGAGGGGAACGCCTACAATGAGCAGTTCTTC. It codes for CASSLYLEGNAYNEQFF.

The chain couples TRBV9 to TRBJ2-7; possibly TRBD2 for D (7 bases). Germline CDR1 reads SGDLS; CDR2 reads YYNGEE. The V gene lost 1 base and the J gene lost 6 bases, with 11 bases spanning the gap. The CDR3 totals 13 residues. The CDR3 reads CASSVTGGFEQYF. The DNA for the CDR3 is TGTGCCAGCAGCGTAACGGGGGGCTTCGAGCAGTACTTC.

V is TRBV20-1 and J is TRBJ2-1; D possibly corresponds to TRBD1 (6 bases). The CDR3 loop spans 11 amino acids. Between the trimmed V and J ends, which lost 7 bases and 6 bases, there was a span of 10 bases. Per germline, CDR1 DFQATT and CDR2 SNEGSKA (reference sequence). The CDR3 DNA reads as TGCAGTGAGGGGGTACTCAATGAGCAGTTCTTC. This codes for CSEGVLNEQFF.

The DNA of the CDR3 is TGTGCCTTAGCGGCTAGCACAGATACGCAGTATTTT. As protein: CALAASTDTQYF. The rearrangement links TRBV30 to TRBJ2-3; D may be TRBD2 (6 bases). The CDR3 consists of 12 residues. The germline V gene has CDR1 GTSNPN and CDR2 SVGIG (reference sequence). V shed 7 bases and J shed 0 bases, with 8 bases lying between them.

This clone was seen once. One end of the junction fails to match germline, which may point to a read error. The V and J genes are TRBV6-6 and TRBJ1-4; D unresolved. Germline CDR1 reads MNHNY; CDR2 reads SVGAGI (reference sequence). The CDR3 has 13 residues. CDR3 DNA: TGTGCCAGCAGTTACTCGATGACACTTCCCGCGGGTTTT. Translation gives CASSYSMTLPAGF.

This clone came up once. The chain recombines TRBV6-1 with TRBJ1-1; D unclear. Germline V gives CDR1 MNHNS, CDR2 SASEGT. Trimming left V 4 bases short and J 6 bases short, with 12 bases between. This CDR3 is built from 13 residues. This CDR3 reads CASSVSLRAEAFF. As DNA, the CDR3 is TGTGCCAGCAGTGTGAGCCTGAGGGCTGAAGCTTTCTTT.

The gene calls are TRBV6-5 and TRBJ1-2; 8 bases align to TRBD1. CDR1 is MNHEY and CDR2 is SVGAGI in the germline V gene. The V gene end was trimmed by 3 bases and the J gene end by 4 bases; junction bases not matched to a gene: 7. This CDR3 spans 15 amino acids. CDR3 amino acids: CASSYQGARGYGYTF. The CDR3 nucleotides are TGTGCCAGCAGTTATCAGGGGGCACGGGGCTATGGCTACACCTTC.

The J gene is TRBJ2-7, the V gene TRBV5-6, with 10 bases aligning to TRBD1. The CDR3 is 15 residues long. The V and J ends lost 2 bases and 6 bases, in that order; junction bases with no gene match: 8. The germline CDR1 and CDR2 sequences are SGHDT and YYEEEE. The CDR3 sequence: CASSFPGQGTIEQYF. Written as DNA, the CDR3 is TGTGCCAGCAGCTTTCCGGGACAGGGGACGATCGAGCAGTACTTC.

The chain employs TRBV19 and TRBJ1-5; no reliable D call. The CDR3 sequence is 15 residues long. Per germline, CDR1 LNHDA and CDR2 SQIVND (reference sequence). V was shortened by 3 bases and J by 6 bases, with 15 bases between the two germline ends. CDR3 bases: TGTGCCAGTAGTATTCGGCCAGGAGGTCGTCAGCCCCAGCATTTT. This translates into CASSIRPGGRQPQHF.

The count of this clone is one. CDR3 DNA: TGTGCCAGCAGCCTCCCGGGCGGGAGGGGCACAGATACGCAGTATTTT. Translated, it gives CASSLPGGRGTDTQYF. The J gene is TRBJ2-3, the V gene TRBV7-3, with TRBD2 matching 9 bases. This CDR3 has 16 residues. Germline loops: CDR1 SGHTA, CDR2 FQGTGA. V shed 5 bases and J 1 base; nucleotides not matched to a gene: 7.

The V and J genes are TRBV5-8 and TRBJ1-2; 7 bases agree with TRBD1. The ends lost 0 bases at V and 8 bases at J; junction bases unmatched: 4. Germline V gene data show CDR1 as SGHTS and CDR2 as YDEGEE. The CDR3 is 13 residues long. CDR3 nucleotides: TGTGCCAGCAGCTTGGACAGGGGAGCCGGCTACACCTTC. Protein: CASSLDRGAGYTF.

The chain links TRBV5-4 to TRBJ1-2, with D possibly being TRBD1 (6 bases). CDR1 is SGHNT, CDR2 YYREEE, per germline (reference sequence). Trimming pared 3 bases from V and 2 bases from J, leaving 14 bases between. The CDR3 sequence is 15 residues long. The CDR3 region is CASSYDRTANYGYTF. The CDR3 bases are TGTGCCAGCAGCTATGACCGGACAGCCAACTATGGCTACACCTTC. The full variable domain, in which reference TRBV5-4 and TRBJ1-2 provide the parts outside the CDR3, is ETGVTQSPTHLIKTRGQQVTLRCSSQSGHNTVSWYQQALGQGPQFIFQYYREEENGRGNFPPRFSGLQFPNYSSELNVNALELDDSALYLCASSYDRTANYGYTFGSGTRLTVV.

This chain connects TRBV4-3 to TRBJ2-1, with D unclear. Trimming removed 1 base from V and 10 bases from J, with 8 bases in between. This CDR3 region has 12 residues. Per germline, CDR1 LGHNA and CDR2 YSLEER. The CDR3 loop reads CASSQVHQEQFF. The CDR3 nucleotides are TGCGCCAGCAGCCAAGTCCACCAGGAGCAGTTCTTC.

The chain recombines TRBV2 with TRBJ2-2, with unresolved D. V lost 4 bases and J lost 4, with 13 bases in between. Germline V gives CDR1 SNHLY, CDR2 FYNNEI. There are 15 residues in the CDR3. The CDR3 DNA sequence: TGTGCCAGCAGTGGTGGAGCCCGAGGCACCGGGGAGCTGTTTTTT. Translated: CASSGGARGTGELFF. Full variable domain (remainder filled in from reference TRBV2 and TRBJ2-2): EPEVTQTPSHQVTQMGQEVILRCVPISNHLYFYWYRQILGQKVEFLVSFYNNEISEKSEIFDDQFSVERPDGSNFTLKIRSTKLEDSAMYFCASSGGARGTGELFFGEGSRLTVL.

This rearrangement joins TRBV2 to TRBJ2-1; TRBD2 agrees at 10 bases. This CDR3 contains 15 residues. The J segment lost 4 bases and the V segment lost 5 bases, leaving 5 bases of the junction unmatched. The germline CDR1 and CDR2 sequences are SNHLY and FYNNEI. The CDR3 region is CASSPTSGVYNEQFF. The CDR3 coding sequence is TGTGCCAGCAGTCCCACTAGCGGGGTTTACAATGAGCAGTTCTTC.